This passage covers 4 T cell receptor beta chains from one sample sequenced in a study of long-term antiretroviral therapy in people with HIV. This was the immunoSEQ v3.0 assay at survey level. Measured with immunoSEQ multiplex PCR; TCRdb has only the in-frame clones, and not every one. The sample lists fewer than 30,000 clones, about 82% seen once, with roughly 9.5% in the top ten. The sample here was unsorted PBMCs, taken 3 years after starting antiretroviral therapy. These receptors all stem from a man aged 35 to 55 with HIV.

With regard to this clone: Other DNA variants within this sample encode the same CDR3. The V gene is TRBV19, the J gene TRBJ2-7; weak D call: TRBD1 (6 bases). Per the germline V gene, CDR1 is LNHDA and CDR2 is SQIVND (reference sequence). The CDR3 is 14 residues long. Trimming pared 3 bases from V and 5 bases from J, leaving 14 bases between. CDR3 residues: CASSIWDNLDEQYF. CDR3 bases: TGTGCCAGTAGTATTTGGGACAACCTGGACGAGCAGTACTTC.

The chain recombines TRBV5-1 with TRBJ2-5; D gene unclear. From germline, CDR1 is SGHRS and CDR2 YFSETQ. V was clipped by 4 bases and J by 1 base, with 11 bases between them. The CDR3 consists of 14 residues. The CDR3 region is CASSAGDAQETQYF. The CDR3 DNA reads as TGCGCCAGCAGCGCAGGAGACGCCCAAGAGACCCAGTACTTC.

The chain joins TRBV18 to TRBJ2-7, with TRBD1 matching over 8 bases. The V gene's germline CDR1 is KGHSH and CDR2 LQKENI. V lost 2 bases, J lost 7 bases, and 4 bases stayed unmatched. The CDR3 length is 13 residues. The CDR3 loop is CASSPDRGSEQYF. The CDR3 region has the DNA TGTGCCAGCTCACCAGACAGGGGTAGTGAGCAGTACTTC.

The V call is TRBV7-2, the J call TRBJ2-7, with 10 bases aligning to TRBD1. The CDR3 extends over 14 amino acids. CDR1 and CDR2 (germline): SGHTA, FQGNSA. The junction had 6 bases not matched to a gene; V was cut back by 5 bases and J by 5 bases. CDR3 protein: CASSPGTGVHEQYF. The CDR3 coding sequence is TGTGCCAGCAGCCCCGGGACAGGGGTCCACGAGCAGTACTTC.